Listed below are T cell receptor beta chains from one sample, sequenced in a study of metastatic and nonmetastatic thyroid tumors. TCRdb re-clonotyped the PCR reads through MiXCR. The data show approximately 38,000 clones, with less than 20% seen just once and about 3.8% held by the top ten. The sample consisted of blood. All receptors derive from a female donor with papillary thyroid cancer or a benign thyroid nodule (not recorded which). Some clones in this sample may be carry-over from other donors' samples. CDR3s include the opening cysteine and the closing phenylalanine or tryptophan. The D gene is left open where the match is weak. For some rows the clone size is stated as once, few or many, or as a class when expanded; others skip it.

cdr3_aa: CASSVARTPAYNEQFF; cdr3_nt: TGTGCCAGCAGCGTAGCACGGACCCCGGCCTACAATGAGCAGTTCTTC; d_call: -; clone_size: many; j_call: TRBJ2-1; v_call: TRBV9
cdr3_aa: CASSLAKGEQYF; cdr3_nt: TGTGCCAGCAGCTTGGCTAAGGGGGAGCAGTACTTC; d_call: -; clone_size: many; j_call: TRBJ2-7; v_call: TRBV5-4
cdr3_aa: CASSDKEVGKGGELFF; cdr3_nt: TGTGCCAGCAGTGATAAGGAGGTGGGCAAGGGCGGGGAGCTGTTTTTT; d_call: -; clone_size: many; j_call: TRBJ2-2; v_call: TRBV7-4
cdr3_aa: CASSLWGGNEQFF; cdr3_nt: TGTGCCAGCAGCTTGTGGGGGGGCAATGAGCAGTTCTTC; d_call: TRBD2; clone_size: many; j_call: TRBJ2-1; v_call: TRBV5-6
cdr3_aa: CASSLGVSGDGANNEQFF; cdr3_nt: TGTGCCAGCAGCTTAGGGGTTTCGGGAGACGGCGCCAACAATGAGCAGTTCTTC; d_call: -; clone_size: many; j_call: TRBJ2-1; v_call: TRBV11-3
cdr3_aa: CASSYEGRPYEQYF; cdr3_nt: TGTGCCAGCAGTTACGAGGGCCGGCCATACGAGCAGTACTTC; d_call: -; clone_size: many; j_call: TRBJ2-7; v_call: TRBV6-2/TRBV6-3
cdr3_aa: CASSQGYRGRRTNNSPLHF; cdr3_nt: TGTGCCAGCAGCCAAGGATATCGGGGGAGGCGAACTAATAATTCACCCCTCCACTTT; d_call: -; clone_size: once; j_call: TRBJ1-6; v_call: TRBV4-2
cdr3_aa: CASSLIGGLDTEAFF; cdr3_nt: TGTGCCAGCAGCTTAATAGGGGGATTGGACACTGAAGCTTTCTTT; d_call: -; clone_size: many; j_call: TRBJ1-1; v_call: TRBV7-3
cdr3_aa: CASSPLDSSFVEQYF; cdr3_nt: TGTGCCAGCAGCCCCCTAGACAGCTCTTTTGTCGAGCAGTACTTC; d_call: -; clone_size: many; j_call: TRBJ2-7; v_call: TRBV7-9
cdr3_aa: CASRPLSGTDLQGQYF; cdr3_nt: TGCGCCAGCAGGCCTCTCTCCGGGACCGATCTACAGGGGCAGTACTTC; d_call: -; clone_size: many; j_call: TRBJ2-7; v_call: TRBV5-1
cdr3_aa: CSARDRLAGGLDEQFF; cdr3_nt: TGCAGTGCTAGAGATAGACTAGCGGGGGGGCTCGATGAGCAGTTCTTC; d_call: TRBD2; clone_size: many; j_call: TRBJ2-1; v_call: TRBV20-1
cdr3_aa: CSARGPGATDTQYF; cdr3_nt: TGCAGTGCTAGAGGTCCGGGAGCGACAGATACGCAGTATTTT; d_call: -; clone_size: many; j_call: TRBJ2-3; v_call: TRBV20-1
cdr3_aa: CASSPGGGFGELFF; cdr3_nt: TGTGCCAGCAGCCCGGGGGGGGGATTTGGGGAGCTGTTTTTT; d_call: TRBD2; clone_size: many; j_call: TRBJ2-2; v_call: TRBV2
cdr3_aa: CASSQGNEQFF; cdr3_nt: TGCGCCAGCAGCCAAGGGAATGAGCAGTTCTTC; d_call: -; clone_size: many; j_call: TRBJ2-1; v_call: TRBV4-1
cdr3_aa: CVWSENLVGQYF; cdr3_nt: TGTGTCTGGAGTGAGAACCTAGTTGGGCAGTACTTC; d_call: -; clone_size: -; j_call: TRBJ2-7; v_call: TRBV30
cdr3_aa: CASSLGQDTYEQYF; cdr3_nt: TGCGCCAGCAGCTTGGGGCAGGATACCTACGAGCAGTACTTC; d_call: -; clone_size: many; j_call: TRBJ2-7; v_call: TRBV5-1
cdr3_aa: CASIPDGRRAFF; cdr3_nt: TGTGCCAGCATCCCAGACGGACGGCGGGCTTTCTTT; d_call: -; clone_size: many; j_call: TRBJ1-1; v_call: TRBV6-1
cdr3_aa: CASSQTVDWPDTQYF; cdr3_nt: TGTGCCAGCAGCCAGACGGTTGATTGGCCAGATACGCAGTATTTT; d_call: -; clone_size: many; j_call: TRBJ2-3; v_call: TRBV6-1
cdr3_aa: CSAAGSSITDTQYF; cdr3_nt: TGCAGTGCCGCCGGGTCCTCAATCACAGATACGCAGTATTTT; d_call: -; clone_size: many; j_call: TRBJ2-3; v_call: TRBV20-1
cdr3_aa: CATSRDLGINEKLFF; cdr3_nt: TGTGCCACCAGCAGAGACTTGGGGATTAATGAAAAACTGTTTTTT; d_call: -; clone_size: many; j_call: TRBJ1-4; v_call: TRBV15
cdr3_aa: CASRALAGAPEQYF; cdr3_nt: TGTGCCAGCCGGGCACTAGCGGGAGCACCCGAGCAGTACTTC; d_call: TRBD2; clone_size: -; j_call: TRBJ2-7; v_call: TRBV5-6
cdr3_aa: CASSLGAGRAEIEQYF; cdr3_nt: TGTGCCAGCAGCTTAGGCGCTGGCAGGGCGGAGATCGAGCAGTACTTC; d_call: -; clone_size: -; j_call: TRBJ2-7; v_call: TRBV7-2
cdr3_aa: CASRPLGGGLQETQYF; cdr3_nt: TGTGCTAGCAGACCACTGGGAGGGGGTCTACAAGAGACCCAGTACTTC; d_call: -; clone_size: few; j_call: TRBJ2-5; v_call: TRBV7-7
cdr3_aa: CASSLRPGGRNQPQHF; cdr3_nt: TGTGCCAGCAGTCTACGACCGGGGGGAAGGAATCAGCCCCAGCATTTT; d_call: -; clone_size: many; j_call: TRBJ1-5; v_call: TRBV27